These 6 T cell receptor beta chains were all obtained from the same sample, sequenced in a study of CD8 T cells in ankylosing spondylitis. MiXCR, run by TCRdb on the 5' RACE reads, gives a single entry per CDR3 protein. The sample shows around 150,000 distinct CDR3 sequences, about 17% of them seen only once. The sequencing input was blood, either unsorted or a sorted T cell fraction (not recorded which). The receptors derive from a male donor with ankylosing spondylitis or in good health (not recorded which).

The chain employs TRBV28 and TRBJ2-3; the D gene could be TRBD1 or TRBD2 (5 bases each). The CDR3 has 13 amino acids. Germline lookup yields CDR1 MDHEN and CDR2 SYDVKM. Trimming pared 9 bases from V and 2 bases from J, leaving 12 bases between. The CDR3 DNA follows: TGTGCCAGTTCAGGGACCACCACAGATACGCAGTATTTT. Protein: CASSGTTTDTQYF.

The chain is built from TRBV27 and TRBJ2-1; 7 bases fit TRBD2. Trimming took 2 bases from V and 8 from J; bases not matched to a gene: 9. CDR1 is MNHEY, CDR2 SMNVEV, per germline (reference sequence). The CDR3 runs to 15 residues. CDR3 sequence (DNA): TGTGCCAGCAGTTTAGCCTGGGGGGGACCCCATGAGCAGTTCTTC. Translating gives CASSLAWGGPHEQFF.

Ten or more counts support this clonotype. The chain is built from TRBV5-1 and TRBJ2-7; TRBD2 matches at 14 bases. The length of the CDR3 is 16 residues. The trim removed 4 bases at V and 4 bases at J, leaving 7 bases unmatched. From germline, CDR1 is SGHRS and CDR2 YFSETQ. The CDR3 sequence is CASSTGTSGSYYEQYF. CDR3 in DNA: TGCGCCAGCAGCACCGGGACTAGCGGGAGTTATTACGAGCAGTACTTC.

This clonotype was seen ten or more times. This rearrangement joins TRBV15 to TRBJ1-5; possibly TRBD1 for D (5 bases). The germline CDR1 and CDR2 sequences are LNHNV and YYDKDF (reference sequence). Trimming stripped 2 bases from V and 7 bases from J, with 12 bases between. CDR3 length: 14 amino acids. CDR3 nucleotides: TGTGCCACCAGCAGACCCATGGGGGAACAGCCCCAGCATTTT. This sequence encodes CATSRPMGEQPQHF.

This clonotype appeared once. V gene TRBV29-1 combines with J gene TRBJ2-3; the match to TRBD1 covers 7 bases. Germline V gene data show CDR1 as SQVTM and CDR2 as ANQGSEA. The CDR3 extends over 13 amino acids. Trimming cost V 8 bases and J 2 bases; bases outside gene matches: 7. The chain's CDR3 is CSLEGANTDTQYF. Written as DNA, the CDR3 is TGCAGCCTCGAGGGGGCAAACACAGATACGCAGTATTTT.

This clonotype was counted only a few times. The CDR3 here is CATSPGQGHNQPQHF. The CDR3 DNA is TGTGCCACCAGTCCTGGACAGGGGCACAATCAGCCCCAGCATTTT. J is TRBJ1-5 and V is TRBV24-1; 9 bases map to TRBD1. Germline assignment: CDR1 KGHDR and CDR2 SFDVKD. There are 15 residues in the CDR3. With V trimmed by 6 bases and J by 3 bases, 5 bases remained unmatched.